The TCR beta chain described here comes from a study of blood T cells in healthy people across ages. Study conclusions and caveats: Changes seen in expanded clonotypes were possibly confounded by donor CMV status left unknown. Aged donors had fewer naive CD4+ cells and lower diversity than long-lived donors.

Germline lookup yields CDR1 MNHEY and CDR2 SVGAGI. The ends lost 4 bases at V and 3 bases at J; junction bases unmatched: 9. This CDR3 is 16 amino acids long. A second roughly 6 to 12 cycle PCR used barcoded and J-beta primers. Each of the cDNA molecules was tagged by a template-switch adaptor with 12 random nucleotides. Each CDR3 protein is one row after TCRdb ran MiXCR on the 5' RACE reads. Among 500,000 to 550,000 distinct CDR3 sequences listed, around 24% were seen once. This clonotype has just a few counts. Its antigen is unidentified. These same data were also listed under a study on T cells of mothers and their children. That investigation notes: In both related and unrelated pairs, TCR recombination output is shaped similarly by thymic selection.

The sample consisted of blood. The source of this sequence is a boy younger than 18 in good health. The chain employs TRBV6-5 and TRBJ1-3, with 7 bases fitting TRBD1. In DNA form, the CDR3 reads TGTGCCAGCAGTTCGTCTACAGGGGCTGATGGAAACACCATATATTTT. It yields the protein CASSSSTGADGNTIYF.